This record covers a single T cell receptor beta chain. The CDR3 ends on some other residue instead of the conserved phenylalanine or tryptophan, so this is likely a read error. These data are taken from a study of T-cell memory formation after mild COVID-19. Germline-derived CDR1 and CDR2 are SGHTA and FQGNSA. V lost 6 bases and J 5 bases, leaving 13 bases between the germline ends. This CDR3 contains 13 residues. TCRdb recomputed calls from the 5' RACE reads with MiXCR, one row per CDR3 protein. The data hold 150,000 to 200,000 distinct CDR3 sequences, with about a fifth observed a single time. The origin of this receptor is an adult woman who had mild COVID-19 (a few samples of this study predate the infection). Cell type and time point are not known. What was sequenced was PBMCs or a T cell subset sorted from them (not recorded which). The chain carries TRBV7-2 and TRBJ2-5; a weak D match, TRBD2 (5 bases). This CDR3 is CASREAFRETQYY. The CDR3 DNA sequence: TGTGCCAGCAGGGAGGCCTTCCGGGAGACCCAGTACTAC.